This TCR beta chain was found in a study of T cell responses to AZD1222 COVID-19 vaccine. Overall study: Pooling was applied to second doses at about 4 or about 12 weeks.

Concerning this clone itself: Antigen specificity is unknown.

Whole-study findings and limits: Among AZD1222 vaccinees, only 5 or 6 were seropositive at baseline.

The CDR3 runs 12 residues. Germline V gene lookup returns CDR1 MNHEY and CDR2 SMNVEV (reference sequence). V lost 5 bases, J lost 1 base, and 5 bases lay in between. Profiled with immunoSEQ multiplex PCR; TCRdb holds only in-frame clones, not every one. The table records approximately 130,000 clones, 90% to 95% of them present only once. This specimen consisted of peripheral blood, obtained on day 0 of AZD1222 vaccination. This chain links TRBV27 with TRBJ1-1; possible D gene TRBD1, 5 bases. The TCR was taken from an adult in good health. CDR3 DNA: TGTGCCAGCAGTCAGGGGAACACTGAAGCTTTCTTT. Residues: CASSQGNTEAFF.